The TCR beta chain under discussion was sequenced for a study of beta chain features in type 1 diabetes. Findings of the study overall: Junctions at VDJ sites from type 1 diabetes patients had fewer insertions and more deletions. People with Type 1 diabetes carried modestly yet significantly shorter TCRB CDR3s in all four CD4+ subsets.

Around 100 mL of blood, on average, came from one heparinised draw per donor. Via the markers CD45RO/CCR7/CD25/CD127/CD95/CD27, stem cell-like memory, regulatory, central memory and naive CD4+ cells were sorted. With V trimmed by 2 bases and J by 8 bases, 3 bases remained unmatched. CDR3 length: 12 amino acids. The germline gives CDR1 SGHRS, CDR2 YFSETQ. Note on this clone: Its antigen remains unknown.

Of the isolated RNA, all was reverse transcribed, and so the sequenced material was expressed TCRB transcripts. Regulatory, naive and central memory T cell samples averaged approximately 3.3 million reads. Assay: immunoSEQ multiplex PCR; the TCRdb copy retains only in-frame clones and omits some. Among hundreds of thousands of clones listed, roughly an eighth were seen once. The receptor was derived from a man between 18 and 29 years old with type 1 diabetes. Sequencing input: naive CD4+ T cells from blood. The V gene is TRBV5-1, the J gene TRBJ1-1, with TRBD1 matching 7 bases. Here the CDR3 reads CASSFHRGEAFF. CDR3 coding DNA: TGCGCCAGCAGCTTTCACAGGGGAGAAGCTTTCTTT.